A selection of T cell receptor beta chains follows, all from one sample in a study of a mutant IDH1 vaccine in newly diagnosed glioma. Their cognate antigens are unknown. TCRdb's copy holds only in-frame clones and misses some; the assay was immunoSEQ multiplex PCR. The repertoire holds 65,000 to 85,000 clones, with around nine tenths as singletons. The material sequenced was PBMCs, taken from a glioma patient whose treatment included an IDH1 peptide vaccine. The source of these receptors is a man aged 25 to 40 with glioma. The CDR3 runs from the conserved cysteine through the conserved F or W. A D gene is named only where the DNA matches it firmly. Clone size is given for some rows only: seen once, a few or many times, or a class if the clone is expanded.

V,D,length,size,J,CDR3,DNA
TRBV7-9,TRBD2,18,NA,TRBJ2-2,CASRYGTSGRGNTGELFF,TGTGCCAGCAGATACGGGACTAGCGGGAGGGGGAACACCGGGGAGCTGTTTTTT
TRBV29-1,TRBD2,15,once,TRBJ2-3,CSVETRLAGPFTQYF,TGCAGCGTTGAAACCCGACTAGCGGGACCTTTTACGCAGTATTTT
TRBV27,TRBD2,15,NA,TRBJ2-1,CASRPGLAGYNEQFF,TGTGCCAGCAGACCGGGACTAGCGGGATACAATGAGCAGTTCTTC
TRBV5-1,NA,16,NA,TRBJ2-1,CASRGGTPGVGNEQFF,TGCGCCAGCAGAGGGGGGACCCCCGGGGTGGGAAATGAGCAGTTCTTC
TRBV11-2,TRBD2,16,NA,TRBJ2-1,CASSLVASGVYNEQFF,TGTGCCAGCAGCTTAGTTGCTAGCGGGGTTTACAATGAGCAGTTCTTC
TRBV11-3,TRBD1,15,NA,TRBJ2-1,CASSAPGTGLLEQFF,TGTGCCAGCAGCGCCCCCGGGACAGGGTTGTTAGAGCAGTTCTTC
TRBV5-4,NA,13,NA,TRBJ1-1,CASSPTENTEAFF,TGTGCCAGCAGCCCAACAGAGAACACTGAAGCTTTCTTT
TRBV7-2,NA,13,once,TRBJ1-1,CASSLASGTEAFF,TGTGCCAGCAGCTTAGCCTCGGGCACTGAAGCTTTCTTT
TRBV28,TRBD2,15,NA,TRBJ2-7,CASTRGDPLSYEQYF,TGTGCCAGCACCCGGGGGGACCCCCTCTCCTACGAGCAGTACTTC
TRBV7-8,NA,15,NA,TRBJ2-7,CASSDYAGAQDEQYF,TGTGCCAGCAGCGACTACGCGGGGGCTCAGGACGAGCAGTACTTC
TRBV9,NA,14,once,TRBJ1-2,CASSVTDGSYGYTF,TGTGCCAGCAGCGTAACTGATGGTAGCTATGGCTACACCTTC
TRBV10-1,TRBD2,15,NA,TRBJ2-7,CATFPSGSRGLEQYF,TGCGCCACCTTTCCTAGCGGGAGTAGGGGGCTCGAGCAGTACTTC
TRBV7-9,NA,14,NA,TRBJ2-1,CASSVPSNYNEQFF,TGTGCCAGCAGCGTGCCCTCGAACTACAATGAGCAGTTCTTC
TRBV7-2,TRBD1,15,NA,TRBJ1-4,CASNRLGQINEKLFF,TGTGCCAGCAACAGATTGGGACAGATTAATGAAAAACTGTTTTTT
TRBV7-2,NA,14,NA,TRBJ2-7,CASSPARSLHEQYF,TGTGCCAGCAGCCCGGCCCGGTCCCTCCACGAGCAGTACTTC
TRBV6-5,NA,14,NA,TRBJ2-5,CASSADREGETQYF,TGTGCCAGCAGTGCGGACAGGGAGGGGGAGACCCAGTACTTC
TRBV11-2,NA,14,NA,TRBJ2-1,CASSLPGSYNEQFF,TGTGCCAGCAGCTTACCAGGGTCCTACAATGAGCAGTTCTTC
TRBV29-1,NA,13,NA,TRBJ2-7,CSVLQADSYEQYF,TGCAGCGTCTTACAGGCTGATTCCTACGAGCAGTACTTC
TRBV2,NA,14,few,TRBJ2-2,CASGKNRGTGELFF,TGTGCCAGCGGAAAAAACAGAGGAACCGGGGAGCTGTTTTTT
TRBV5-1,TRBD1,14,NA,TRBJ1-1,CASSSGTGDTEAFF,TGCGCCAGCAGCTCGGGGACAGGGGACACTGAAGCTTTCTTT
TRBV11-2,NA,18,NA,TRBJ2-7,CASSLVPGWGEGLYEQYF,TGTGCCAGCAGCTTAGTCCCCGGGTGGGGAGAGGGTTTATACGAGCAGTACTTC
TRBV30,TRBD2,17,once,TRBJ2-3,CAFESGGAGGYTDTQYF,TGTGCCTTCGAAAGCGGGGGCGCGGGGGGTTACACAGATACGCAGTATTTT
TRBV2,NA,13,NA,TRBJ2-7,CASSEGPTYEQYF,TGTGCCAGCAGTGAAGGGCCTACCTACGAGCAGTACTTC
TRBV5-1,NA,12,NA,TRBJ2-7,CASSLDYYEQYF,TGCGCCAGCAGCTTGGATTACTACGAGCAGTACTTC
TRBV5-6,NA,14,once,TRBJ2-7,CASSSSRASYEQYF,TGTGCCAGCAGCTCCTCGCGGGCCTCCTACGAGCAGTACTTC
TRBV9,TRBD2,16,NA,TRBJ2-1,CASSVGVGGPYNEQFF,TGTGCCAGCAGCGTAGGGGTGGGAGGGCCCTACAATGAGCAGTTCTTC
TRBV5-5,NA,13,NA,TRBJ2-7,CASSFEGRHEQYF,TGTGCCAGCAGCTTTGAGGGGCGTCACGAGCAGTACTTC